Below, 2 T cell receptor beta chains from the same sample are listed, as sequenced in a study of regulatory T cells in long-lasting Graves disease. This sample's time point: newly diagnosed GD, antithyroid drugs for less than 3 months. Generation of the TCR library employed RNA extracted from PBMCs. The TCR beta library used iRepertoire HTBI primers with Arm-PCR amplification of CDR3. TCRdb reanalysed the multiplex PCR reads using MiXCR and keeps one entry per CDR3 protein. The table lists fewer than 450,000 distinct CDR3 sequences, approximately 15% of them singletons, with about 8.2% in the top ten. This same sample was also taken into another study, of T cells in Graves' hyperthyroidism and ophthalmopathy.

The sample here was peripheral blood mononuclear cells (PBMCs), taken at new diagnosis, from a patient treated with antithyroid drugs. These receptors were collected from a woman between 35 and 50 years old with Graves disease.

This clonotype was seen at least ten times. The V and J genes are TRBV6-2 or TRBV6-3 and TRBJ2-1, with D possibly matching TRBD1 (6 bases). With 4 bases removed from V and 1 base from J, the gap between germline ends came to 26 bases. CDR3 length: 20 residues. In germline, CDR1 is MNHEY, CDR2 SVGEGT. CDR3 sequence reads: CASSSKITGLSGISYNEQFF. The CDR3 nucleotides read TGTGCCAGCAGTTCCAAAATCACAGGGCTTTCAGGAATTTCCTACAATGAGCAGTTCTTC.

This clonotype appeared many times. The V gene is TRBV12-5, the J gene TRBJ2-5; 9 bases are a match to TRBD1. There are 14 residues in the CDR3. CDR1 and CDR2 from the germline V gene are LGHNT and FRNRAP. V lost 5 bases, J lost 5 bases, and 6 bases stayed unmatched. This chain's CDR3 is CASGPGTGQETQYF. In DNA, the CDR3 is TGTGCTAGTGGTCCCGGGACAGGGCAGGAGACCCAGTACTTC.